This entry describes one TCR beta chain. These data belong to a study of shared clonotypes between healthy human individuals. The donor cohort consisted entirely of Caucasian adults residing in Nashville, Tennessee. The V gene end was trimmed by 1 base and the J gene end by 6 bases; junction bases not matched to a gene: 7. CDR1 is SGDLS and CDR2 is YYNGEE in the germline V gene. The CDR3 covers 16 residues. Deep level was the assay's run setting. The sequenced material, unsorted PBMC DNA, was run on ten immunoSEQ deep assay plates. Only in-frame clones appear in the TCRdb table, and some are missing; sequencing was by immunoSEQ multiplex PCR. In the table there are about half a million clones, roughly 78% of which are singletons.

Material: PBMCs. V gene TRBV9 combines with J gene TRBJ2-2; 9 positions match TRBD2. The TCR comes from a woman aged 40 to 55 in good health. Some clones in this sample may be carry-over from other donors' samples. The CDR3 DNA reads TGTGCCAGCAGCGTAAGGTTAGCGGGAGTGGCCGGGGAGCTGTTTTTT. It encodes CASSVRLAGVAGELFF.